This TCR beta chain was observed in a study of T cell responses to AZD1222 COVID-19 vaccine. Notes on the study in general: Sampling captured repertoires only after the peak T cell response.

Method: immunoSEQ multiplex PCR; TCRdb's copy keeps in-frame clones and lacks some. This sample has roughly 80,000 clones, with around 88% found just once. A note on this clone: Antigen: not known.

This CDR3 comprises 15 residues. Germline-derived CDR1 and CDR2 are SGHTA and FQGNSA. The V and J ends lost 5 bases and 1 base respectively, with 15 bases between them. The chain employs TRBV7-2 and TRBJ2-7; no reliable D call. This TCR came from an adult who received the AZD1222 COVID-19 vaccine. Sequenced here: peripheral blood, sampled 28 days after the second AZD1222 dose. The CDR3 here is CASSPQSYLSYEQYF. The DNA for the CDR3 is TGTGCCAGCAGCCCTCAGTCCTATCTGTCCTACGAGCAGTACTTC.